This T cell receptor beta chain originates from a study of T cell repertoires in ileal Crohn's disease. Time point denoted: neoterminal ileum biopsy at postoperative endoscopy, about 6 months after surgery. Sequencing was performed with immunoSEQ multiplex PCR; in TCRdb, only in-frame clones are kept and a portion is missing. The table shows more than 8,500 clones, with roughly 80% occurring only once. Germline CDR1 reads MNHNS; CDR2 reads SASEGT. V lost 6 bases to trimming and J lost 4 bases; unmatched junction nucleotides: 6. CDR3 size: 14 residues. The sample consisted of ileal tissue. The V gene is TRBV6-1, the J gene TRBJ1-1, with TRBD1 matching 9 bases. The clonotype originates from an adult with Crohn's disease. DNA for the CDR3: TGTGCCAGCAGCCGTCGGACAGGGGCCACTGAAGCTTTCTTT. Protein product: CASSRRTGATEAFF.